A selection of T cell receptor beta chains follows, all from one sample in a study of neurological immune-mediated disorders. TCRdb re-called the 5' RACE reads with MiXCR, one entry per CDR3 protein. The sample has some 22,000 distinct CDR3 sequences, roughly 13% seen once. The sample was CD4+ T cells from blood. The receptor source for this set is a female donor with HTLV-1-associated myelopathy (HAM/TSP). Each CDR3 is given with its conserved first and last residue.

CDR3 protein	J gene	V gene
CASRQYYNSPLHF	TRBJ1-6	TRBV7-3
CASNKDSNQHQHF	TRBJ1-5	TRBV2
CSARDGTETQYF	TRBJ2-5	TRBV20-1
CASSLVSGWETQYF	TRBJ2-5	TRBV5-1
CASSFRTDTQYF	TRBJ2-3	TRBV7-2
CSAPSPGLAGDRQYF	TRBJ2-7	TRBV20-1
CASSGTSGYQETQYF	TRBJ2-5	TRBV5-1
CATGDRFPAEQFF	TRBJ2-1	TRBV5-1
CASSPGLAGTGELFF	TRBJ2-2	TRBV12-3/TRBV12-4
CASSQDLLRDYGYTF	TRBJ1-2	TRBV3-1
CASSQGDYSLYNEQFF	TRBJ2-1	TRBV4-2
CSARDKVLPYEQYF	TRBJ2-7	TRBV20-1
CASSNGLAGNSYNEQFF	TRBJ2-1	TRBV12-3/TRBV12-4
CASSPGQGFNEQFF	TRBJ2-1	TRBV27
CSAREGTGETQYF	TRBJ2-5	TRBV20-1
CSVAPQGLGPEQFF	TRBJ2-1	TRBV29-1
CASRARGGGGEQYF	TRBJ2-7	TRBV27
CASSPDRTRNTIYF	TRBJ1-3	TRBV6-5
CASSWGQGANYGYTF	TRBJ1-2	TRBV6-6
CASSVYREGYEQYF	TRBJ2-7	TRBV5-4
CASSLRLAKNIQYF	TRBJ2-4	TRBV12-3/TRBV12-4
CASSLRLAGEHEQFF	TRBJ2-1	TRBV7-8
CASSLGPTDQETQYF	TRBJ2-5	TRBV7-6
CASRPIGTDTQYF	TRBJ2-3	TRBV5-6
CASSFGTTLLHF	TRBJ1-6	TRBV7-2
CASSHSPERQPQHF	TRBJ1-5	TRBV5-1
CASSEGSAGYTF	TRBJ1-2	TRBV25-1
CSARRGAAGELFF	TRBJ2-2	TRBV20-1
CASSQDPGGPGSTDTQYF	TRBJ2-3	TRBV4-1
CSVEGGEFGTDTQYF	TRBJ2-3	TRBV29-1
CSAALWREFNEQFF	TRBJ2-1	TRBV29-1
CASSLGRGYGYTF	TRBJ1-2	TRBV11-3
CASSIGPPADHGYTF	TRBJ1-2	TRBV9
CSADTADSGLADTQYF	TRBJ2-3	TRBV20-1
CVSRLDRAGGDTQYF	TRBJ2-3	TRBV27
CASAPRSGLGDYEQYF	TRBJ2-7	TRBV5-1
CASSPPGGQGEYEQYF	TRBJ2-7	TRBV18
CSASRVGFTEAFF	TRBJ1-1	TRBV20-1
CSASSIVLQETQYF	TRBJ2-5	TRBV20-1
CSARKQGFNTEAFF	TRBJ1-1	TRBV20-1
CASSPNTGVSPLLF	TRBJ1-6	TRBV7-9